The next 15 T cell receptor beta chains were all read from a single sample in a study of blood T cell repertoires in COVID-19. Clones were read by immunoSEQ multiplex PCR, and TCRdb kept only the in-frame ones, dropping some. In the table there are 150,000 to 250,000 clones, roughly 82% of which are singletons. Sequences were obtained from PBMCs or T cells enriched from blood (not recorded which). The receptors shown here come from a man between 40 and 49 years old who had recovered from COVID-19.

This rearrangement joins TRBV2 to TRBJ1-2; D not certain. V lost 3 bases and J 3 bases, leaving 26 bases between the germline ends. Per germline, CDR1 SNHLY and CDR2 FYNNEI. The CDR3 contains 19 residues. This CDR3 reads CASSDPTRSDSKRDYGYTF. The CDR3 DNA sequence: TGTGCCAGCAGTGATCCCACCAGATCGGACTCCAAAAGGGACTATGGCTACACCTTC.

This chain connects TRBV9 to TRBJ2-1, with D possibly being TRBD2 (5 bases). The CDR3 is 13 amino acids. V lost 10 bases, J lost 5 bases, and 16 bases lay in between. The germline V gene encodes CDR1 SGDLS and CDR2 YYNGEE. CDR3 DNA sequence: TGTGCCTGCGGGCCGGGATCCCACAATGAGCAGTTCTTC. Translating gives CACGPGSHNEQFF.

The J gene is TRBJ1-1, the V gene TRBV6-5; 7 nucleotides match TRBD1. Germline-derived CDR1 and CDR2 are MNHEY and SVGAGI. J lost 4 bases, V lost 6 bases, and 8 bases had no gene match. The CDR3 contains 14 residues. Here the CDR3 DNA reads TGTGCCAGCAGGACGGGACAGCTTTCCACTGAAGCTTTCTTT. This encodes CASRTGQLSTEAFF.

CDR3: CASSLYRGDEQYV. The CDR3 DNA follows: TGTGCCAGCAGCTTATACAGGGGGGACGAGCAGTACGTC. The chain has TRBV7-2 and TRBJ2-7; TRBD1 matches 8 bases. J lost 5 bases, V lost 2 bases, and 2 bases had no gene match. The CDR3 is made up of 13 amino acids. In germline, CDR1 is SGHTA, CDR2 FQGNSA.

This clone came up a few times. V usage is TRBV9 and J usage is TRBJ2-7, with D possibly TRBD1 on 5 matching bases. CDR3 length: 13 amino acids. Germline V gives CDR1 SGDLS, CDR2 YYNGEE. Trimming stripped 2 bases from V and 3 bases from J, with 9 bases between. The CDR3: CASSVRDGYEQYF. The CDR3, as DNA: TGTGCCAGCAGCGTCAGGGATGGCTACGAGCAGTACTTC. The full variable domain, completed using reference TRBV9 and TRBJ2-7, is DSGVTQTPKHLITATGQRVTLRCSPRSGDLSVYWYQQSLDQGLQFLIQYYNGEERAKGNILERFSAQQFPDLHSELNLSSLELGDSALYFCASSVRDGYEQYFGPGTRLTVT.

The V and J genes are TRBV5-1 and TRBJ2-3; TRBD2 matches at 8 bases. Trimming took 0 bases from V and 4 from J; bases not matched to a gene: 10. The CDR3 extends over 17 amino acids. Per the germline V gene, CDR1 is SGHRS and CDR2 is YFSETQ. CDR3 coding DNA: TGCGCCAGCAGCTTGGGCGGTTCCTCGGGAGGGCCAGATACGCAGTATTTT. Its protein product is CASSLGGSSGGPDTQYF.

The chain joins TRBV21-1 to TRBJ2-1; TRBD1 reflects the table's D call only, with no check against the DNA. TRBV21-1 is a pseudogene locus. This CDR3 comprises 15 residues. CDR3: CASSSTGPKYNEQFF. CDR3 sequence (DNA): TGTGCCAGCAGCTCTACAGGGCCTAAGTACAATGAGCAGTTCTTC.

The chain is built from TRBV6-5 and TRBJ1-1, with D possibly TRBD1 on 5 matching bases. V was clipped by 6 bases and J by 5 bases, with 13 bases between them. CDR3 size: 13 residues. In germline, CDR1 is MNHEY, CDR2 SVGAGI. The CDR3, as DNA: TGTGCCAGCAGAGCAGGGAGGGAGACTGAAGCTTTCTTT. This gives the protein CASRAGRETEAFF.

This rearrangement joins TRBV11-3 to TRBJ2-1; 7 bases align to TRBD2. The CDR3 loop spans 15 amino acids. V lost 1 base and J lost 7; bases outside the gene matches: 7. Germline V lookup: CDR1 SGHNT, CDR2 YENEEA. This CDR3 reads CASSLGLATRNEQFF. CDR3 sequence (DNA): TGTGCCAGCAGCTTAGGACTAGCCACCAGGAATGAGCAGTTCTTC. Full variable domain (remainder filled in from reference TRBV11-3 and TRBJ2-1): EAGVVQSPRYKIIEKKQPVAFWCNPISGHNTLYWYLQNLGQGPELLIRYENEEAVDDSQLPKDRFSAERLKGVDSTLKIQPAELGDSAVYLCASSLGLATRNEQFFGPGTRLTVL.

This clone was detected a few times. The chain joins TRBV4-2 to TRBJ1-4, with a weak D call TRBD1 (5 bases). Germline loops: CDR1 LGHNA, CDR2 YNFKEQ. Deletions cut 0 bases from V and 12 bases from J, with 14 bases between. The CDR3 runs 14 residues. CDR3 protein: CASSQDGHTEQLFF. CDR3 sequence (DNA): TGTGCCAGCAGCCAAGACGGACACACAGAACAACTGTTTTTT.

This chain links TRBV12-3 or TRBV12-4 with TRBJ1-4; D gene ambiguous. CDR3 length: 13 amino acids. The V end lost 7 bases, the J end lost 3 bases, and 9 bases lay between the germline ends. The CDR3 reads CASTRTANEKLFF. CDR3 in DNA: TGTGCCAGCACCCGGACTGCTAATGAAAAACTGTTTTTT.

This clone was detected a few times. The rearrangement uses TRBV25-1 and TRBJ2-7; tentatively, D is TRBD1 (5 bases). Germline-derived CDR1 and CDR2 are MGHDK and SYGVNS. Trimming took off 3 bases at V and 4 bases at J, with 13 bases between the two ends. The CDR3 totals 14 residues. CDR3 coding DNA: TGTGCCAGCAGTGAGTCAGGAAGGGGATACGAGCAGTACGTC. Its translation: CASSESGRGYEQYV.

V is TRBV28 and J is TRBJ1-5; 7 nucleotides align to TRBD1. Germline V gene lookup returns CDR1 MDHEN and CDR2 SYDVKM. V was clipped by 7 bases and J by 5 bases; unmatched bases: 11. The CDR3 length is 15 residues. The CDR3 DNA sequence: TGTGCCAGCAATATCATAGGGGGCTCTCATCAGCCCCAGCATTTT. Translation gives CASNIIGGSHQPQHF.

The chain couples TRBV9 to TRBJ2-2; TRBD2 is a possible D gene (6 bases). Germline V gene sequence: CDR1 SGDLS, CDR2 YYNGEE. V lost 4 bases, J lost 0 bases, and 22 bases lay in between. The CDR3 spans 19 residues. Written as DNA, the CDR3 is TGTGCCAGCAGCTCCGCTTTAGGAGGGCCCACAGCGAACACCGGGGAGCTGTTTTTT. Translated: CASSSALGGPTANTGELFF.

V and J are TRBV13 and TRBJ1-6; a weak D match, TRBD1 (6 bases). CDR3 length equals 14 residues. Germline V gene data show CDR1 as PRHDT and CDR2 as FYEKMQ (reference sequence). V was pared by 5 bases and J by 9 bases, with 14 bases between. Here the CDR3 reads CASSTQGPFSPLHF. CDR3 bases: TGTGCCAGCAGCACACAGGGTCCCTTTTCACCCCTCCACTTT.